This T cell receptor beta chain comes out of a study of neoadjuvant anti-PD-1 for oral cavity cancer. Study in general: Patients without progression got a fourth dose around day 43.

The CDR3 spans 14 residues. Germline V gives CDR1 MDHEN, CDR2 SYDVKM. V lost 8 bases, J lost 3 bases, and 17 bases lay in between. This clone occurred a few times. Time point noted: after neoadjuvant nivolumab, at surgical resection. The method was immunoSEQ multiplex PCR; TCRdb's version includes in-frame clones alone and lacks a portion of them. The sample lists approximately 16,000 clones; 40% were seen once. The sequencing used tumor tissue, collected after nivolumab (anti-PD-1) treatment. This chain links TRBV28 with TRBJ2-7, with D maybe TRBD1 (6 bases). The TCR comes from a person aged 40 to 85 with oral cavity squamous cell carcinoma. The CDR3 coding sequence is TGTGCCAGCGAGGGGGATCAGGGCTACTACGAGCAGTACTTC. Its translation: CASEGDQGYYEQYF.